This T cell receptor (beta chain) was sequenced for a study of Graves' ophthalmopathy and Graves' hyperthyroidism (dated by TCRdb to about 2018). In the study overall: Peripheral blood samples were taken at the time of initial diagnosis, before any treatment was given. The study used signatures of the TCR beta repertoire to tell Graves' ophthalmopathy apart from Graves' hyperthyroidism and to predict which patients would progress to ophthalmopathy. The independent validation cohort included about 19 hyperthyroidism patients plus 17 patients who later progressed from hyperthyroidism to ophthalmopathy. The 100 discovery patients were randomly split 7:3 into training and test sets. In total, 135 blood samples were TCR-sequenced: under 45 ophthalmopathy, approximately 80 hyperthyroidism and roughly 17 hyperthyroidism-to-ophthalmopathy patients. Following sampling, methimazole starting at 30 mg daily was administered to hyperthyroidism patients, and high-dose intravenous methylprednisolone was administered to ophthalmopathy patients. To explore V-J signatures that distinguish ophthalmopathy from hyperthyroidism, a discovery set of 100 patients was enrolled, made up of some 41 with ophthalmopathy and fewer than 60 with stable hyperthyroidism. T-cell repertoires of thyroid tissue and blood were compared in several hyperthyroidism patients. Here is what the overall study found, with its caveats: The 13-signature model separated ophthalmopathy from stable hyperthyroidism with approximately 85% sensitivity and around 84% specificity in cross-validation, and 80%/75% in the test set. In validation, the model predicted ophthalmopathy progression with about 71% sensitivity and approximately 75% specificity; some 13 predicted patients were CT-confirmed with GO in a median of about 7.1 months. Sample size was not predetermined statistically, and investigators were not blinded to group allocation. Most expanded thyroid clonotypes with a frequency above 0.001 also appeared in blood, which suggests that blood repertoires may reflect the immune response in the thyroid.

From the germline V gene, CDR1 is MNHNS and CDR2 is SASEGT. V loses 8 bases of germline sequence and J loses 5 bases, and the interval between the two ends is 13 bases. The CDR3 runs 12 amino acids, cysteine and phenylalanine included. This entry keeps only the CDR3 DNA: 36 bases, framed from base 1. A remark on this clonotype: The antigen it recognizes is unknown. Base qualities are not provided; no much larger clone lies one nucleotide away.

For repertoire sequencing, TCR beta CDR3 regions were amplified from RNA transcripts. HTBI primers and the Qiagen OneStep RT-PCR kit were used in a first-round RT-PCR, which was followed by a second-round multiplex PCR, size selection and purification. Libraries were sequenced paired-end with 100 bp reads on an Illumina HiSeq2000. The authors' analysis ran thus. SOAPnuke was used to process the reads, removing any read that contained adapters or uncalled bases, had a mean Phred below 15, or lacked an exact match to the constant primer or identifier. COPE v1.2.5 was used to merge the high-quality paired reads. Clonotypes were defined as unique nucleotide sequences and were aligned to IMGT TRB V, D and J references using MiTCR v1.1. The analysis was limited to V-J combinations with a frequency above 0.0001, which together covered 98% to 99.2% of repertoires. For each V-J combination, a TCR clonal expansion and chaos score was defined as F50 clonal expansion divided by the chaos observed in the TCRdist matrix. Welch's t-statistics and random forest were used to reduce features to approximately 13 V-J combinations, which were fed into a naive Bayes classifier. Thyroid-blood repertoire similarity was quantified with the Morisita-Horn index. Using fastp trimming at Q25 and MiXCR clonotype assembly, TCRdb reanalyzed the public sequencing data and kept in-frame beta chains. CDR3 protein sequences are deduplicated, and each keeps its most common genes and DNA. These V and J calls are TCRdb output, not the study's own analysis. In this sample the table shows over 150,000 distinct CDR3 sequences, 30% to 45% of which occur a single time. The top ten hold approximately 6.3% of the sample.

The ophthalmopathy patients had moderately to severely active disease, with a Clinical Activity Score of 3 or higher, a NOSPECS grade of 4 or higher, and a disease duration of less than 3 months. Patients with other autoimmune diseases, uncontrolled infections, pregnancy or lactation were excluded. Clinical symptoms, serum thyroxine, TRAb, thyroid ultrasound and orbital computed tomography formed the basis of the diagnosis. Using Ficoll-Paque density gradient centrifugation, PBMCs were isolated from 9.5 to 10 ml of fresh peripheral blood. Total RNA was extracted using Trizol reagent, and RNA quality was checked on an Agilent 2100 Bioanalyzer.

The receptor chain draws on TRBV6-1 and TRBJ2-7; perhaps TRBD2 is the D gene, with 5 bases matching. Material for sequencing was peripheral blood. The receptor comes from a woman in her thirties or forties with Graves' ophthalmopathy. Donor details come from another sample of the same person, matched by shared clones. DNA sequence: TGTGCCAGCGGGAGAAGGAGTAACGAGCAGTACTTC. This encodes CASGRRSNEQYF.